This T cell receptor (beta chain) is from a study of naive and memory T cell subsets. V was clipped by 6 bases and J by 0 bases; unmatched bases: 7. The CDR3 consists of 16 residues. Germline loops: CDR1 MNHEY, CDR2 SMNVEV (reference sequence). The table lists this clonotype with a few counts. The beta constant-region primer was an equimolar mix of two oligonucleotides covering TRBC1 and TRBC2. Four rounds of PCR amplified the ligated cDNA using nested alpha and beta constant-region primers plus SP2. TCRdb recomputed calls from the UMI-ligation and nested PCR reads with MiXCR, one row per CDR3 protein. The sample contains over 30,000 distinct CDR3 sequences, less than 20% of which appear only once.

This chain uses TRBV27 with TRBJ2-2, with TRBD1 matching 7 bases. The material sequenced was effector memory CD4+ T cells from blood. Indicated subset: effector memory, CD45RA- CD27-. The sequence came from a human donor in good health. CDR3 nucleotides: TGTGCCAGCAGCCAACCGGGACAGTCGAACACCGGGGAGCTGTTTTTT. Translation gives CASSQPGQSNTGELFF.